The rows below give T cell receptor beta chains drawn from one sample of a study of CD8+ T cells in alopecia areata. Data came from immunoSEQ multiplex PCR; TCRdb stores just in-frame clones and leaves some out. The repertoire includes 75,000 to 80,000 clones, approximately 72% of them detected once, and around 20% sits in the top ten. This material consisted of CD8+ T cells sorted from blood, taken at week 24, from a patient treated with tofacitinib. These receptors were collected from a human donor with alopecia areata. Both conserved end residues are part of each CDR3. A D gene is named only where the DNA matches it firmly. The size of a clone is reported for some rows only, either as once, few or many, or as a class for expanded clones.

CDR3nt | CDR3aa | v_gene | abundance | d_gene | j_gene
TGTGCCAGCAGCGGGAGAGGGAAAACAGGGTTCACTGAAGCTTTCTTT | CASSGRGKTGFTEAFF | TRBV9 | few | . | TRBJ1-1
TGTGCCACCGGCTCGAACACCGGGGAGCTGTTTTTT | CATGSNTGELFF | TRBV6-5 | . | . | TRBJ2-2
TGTGCCAGCTCGGGGGACAGGGTATCTCTTGGCACAGATACGCAGTATTTT | CASSGDRVSLGTDTQYF | TRBV25-1 | . | TRBD1 | TRBJ2-3
TGTGCCAGCAGTGAAGATAGGGCCCACACAGATACGCAGTATTTT | CASSEDRAHTDTQYF | TRBV6-1 | . | . | TRBJ2-3
TGTGCCAGCAGCTTTTTTGGGGAAGTGGGCACTGAAGCTTTCTTT | CASSFFGEVGTEAFF | TRBV7-9 | once | . | TRBJ1-1
TGCGCCAGCAGCCCCTCTTACTCTGGGGCCAACGTCCTGACTTTC | CASSPSYSGANVLTF | TRBV4-3 | . | . | TRBJ2-6
TGTGCCAGCAGTTTGGCGGGGGCGGTCGAGCAGTACTTC | CASSLAGAVEQYF | TRBV28 | . | . | TRBJ2-7
TGCAGCGTTGAAGCTACAGGGGGAATCTATGGCTACACCTTC | CSVEATGGIYGYTF | TRBV29-1 | . | TRBD1 | TRBJ1-2
TGTGCCAGCAGCTTAGGAGACCTACAGGGCTGGGAGACCCAGTACTTC | CASSLGDLQGWETQYF | TRBV7-2 | . | . | TRBJ2-5
TGTGCTAGTGGCTTCAGCTCAGGGGGCTTCACAGATACGCAGTATTTT | CASGFSSGGFTDTQYF | TRBV12-5 | . | TRBD1 | TRBJ2-3
TGTGCCAGCAGTTCACTACCCCTTAGCAATCAGCCCCAGCATTTT | CASSSLPLSNQPQHF | TRBV27 | . | . | TRBJ1-5
TGTGCCAGCAGTTTTGGAAACACCATATATTTT | CASSFGNTIYF | TRBV27 | few | . | TRBJ1-3
TGCGCCAGCAGCCATCCGGGACAGGATGAGCAGTTCTTC | CASSHPGQDEQFF | TRBV4-1 | . | TRBD1 | TRBJ2-1
TGCGCCAGCAGCCTAGACTCCCCGGGGGGCGAAGAGACCCAGTACTTC | CASSLDSPGGEETQYF | TRBV4-1 | . | . | TRBJ2-5
TGTGCCAGCAGCCAGCCCCGGGACACCCTAGCCGTGGCCAAAAACATTCAGTACTTC | CASSQPRDTLAVAKNIQYF | TRBV14 | . | . | TRBJ2-4
TGTGCCAGCAGCTTATCGTTAAATAATGAAAAACTGTTTTTT | CASSLSLNNEKLFF | TRBV7-9 | few | . | TRBJ1-4
TGTGCCAGCAGCTTAGATGGGCTAGCGGGAGAGTTGGTCGAGCAGTACTTC | CASSLDGLAGELVEQYF | TRBV11-2 | once | TRBD2 | TRBJ2-7
TGTGCCTGGAGCGAGCAGATGCCTTATGGCTACACCTTC | CAWSEQMPYGYTF | TRBV30 | once | . | TRBJ1-2
TGTGCCAGCAGCTTCGGACCCACCTACGAGCAGTACTTC | CASSFGPTYEQYF | TRBV7-7 | . | . | TRBJ2-7
TGTGCCACCAGCAGAGCGGGACAGACCTACGAGCAGTACTTC | CATSRAGQTYEQYF | TRBV15 | few | TRBD1 | TRBJ2-7
TGTGCCAGCAGCTTAGAACAGCAGCCCCAGCATTTT | CASSLEQQPQHF | TRBV7-9 | few | . | TRBJ1-5
TGTGCCAGCAGCTCTAACCGGGACAGGCCGGGGGGCGAGCAGTTCTTC | CASSSNRDRPGGEQFF | TRBV7-9 | . | . | TRBJ2-1
TGCGCCAGCAGCTATACAGGGGGCGGGCAGCCCCAGCATTTT | CASSYTGGGQPQHF | TRBV5-1 | once | TRBD1 | TRBJ1-5
TGCGCCAGCAGCCAAGATGCCGGGACAGGGTATTATTACACCTTC | CASSQDAGTGYYYTF | TRBV4-3 | . | TRBD1 | TRBJ1-2
TGTGCCTGGGGAAGAGGCGCGCTCACCGGGGAGCTGTTTTTT | CAWGRGALTGELFF | TRBV30 | . | . | TRBJ2-2
TGCAGCGTTGACGGACTAGCGGGGGGGCAACAAGAGACCCAGTACTTC | CSVDGLAGGQQETQYF | TRBV29-1 | . | TRBD2 | TRBJ2-5
TGTGCCACCAGCAGAGATTTCGAAGGGAATGAAAAACTGTTTTTT | CATSRDFEGNEKLFF | TRBV15 | . | . | TRBJ1-4
TGTGCCAGCAGGGGGTATAGGGATGGCAATGAGCAGTTCTTC | CASRGYRDGNEQFF | TRBV6-5 | . | . | TRBJ2-1
TGCAGCGCAGCAAAGACAGGGTTGAACACCGGGGAGCTGTTTTTT | CSAAKTGLNTGELFF | TRBV29-1 | . | TRBD1 | TRBJ2-2
TGTGCCAGCAGTTCCCAGGGGGTTGGGGCCAAAAACATTCAGTACTTC | CASSSQGVGAKNIQYF | TRBV7-2 | few | TRBD1 | TRBJ2-4
TGTGCCAGCAGCTTAGGGATTAACACTGAAGCTTTCTTT | CASSLGINTEAFF | TRBV7-3 | . | . | TRBJ1-1
TGTGCCAGCAGCTCCAACCCTGAGGATGCCAAAAACATTCAGTACTTC | CASSSNPEDAKNIQYF | TRBV11-1 | . | . | TRBJ2-4
TGTGCCAGCGGACCACTCGCGCGGAACACTGAAGCTTTCTTT | CASGPLARNTEAFF | TRBV2 | . | . | TRBJ1-1
TGTGCCAGCAGCCTACGGGAGGACCCAGATACGCAGTATTTT | CASSLREDPDTQYF | TRBV5-4 | . | TRBD2 | TRBJ2-3
TGTGCCAGCAGCTCCATCAATGAGCAGTTCTTC | CASSSINEQFF | TRBV7-8 | . | . | TRBJ2-1